These 20 T cell receptor beta chains came from one sample sequenced in a study of blood T cell repertoires in COVID-19. TCRdb keeps only in-frame clones here, not all; method: immunoSEQ multiplex PCR. This table holds around 270,000 clones, 80% to 85% found once. The sample comprised peripheral blood. The receptor source for this set is a woman aged 35 to 49 who had recovered from COVID-19.

This sequence joins TRBV28 and TRBJ2-3; D might be TRBD1 (5 bases). Trimming removed 3 bases at V and 5 bases at J, with 9 bases between. Germline V gives CDR1 MDHEN, CDR2 SYDVKM. The CDR3 contains 13 residues. The CDR3 sequence is CASSFSGKDTQYF. CDR3 DNA: TGTGCCAGCAGTTTCTCAGGGAAAGATACGCAGTATTTT.

In this sample, this clone turned up once. CDR3 DNA: TGTGCCAGCAGTTTAATGGACACAAGCTACGAGCAGTACTTC. The encoded protein is CASSLMDTSYEQYF. The chain has TRBV28 and TRBJ2-7, with D possibly being TRBD1 (5 bases). The CDR3 covers 14 residues. The V gene lost 2 bases and the J gene lost 3 bases, with 11 bases spanning the gap. CDR1 MDHEN and CDR2 SYDVKM come from the germline V gene. The full variable domain, completed using reference TRBV28 and TRBJ2-7, is DVKVTQSSRYLVKRTGEKVFLECVQDMDHENMFWYRQDPGLGLRLIYFSYDVKMKEKGDIPEGYSVSREKKERFSLILESASTNQTSMYLCASSLMDTSYEQYFGPGTRLTVT.

This chain joins TRBV6-5 and TRBJ2-3, with 8 bases identical to TRBD2. CDR3 length: 16 residues. Germline assignment: CDR1 MNHEY and CDR2 SVGAGI. Unmatched junction bases numbered 4, after V lost 2 bases and J lost 0 bases. In DNA form, the CDR3 reads TGTGCCAGCAGTTACCGGGGGGGCAGCAGCACAGATACGCAGTATTTT. This translates into CASSYRGGSSTDTQYF.

CDR3 sequence (DNA): TGTGCCAGCAATCCAGGGTTCACTGAAGCTTTCTTT. Amino acid sequence: CASNPGFTEAFF. This chain connects TRBV2 to TRBJ1-1; weak D call: TRBD1 (5 bases). There are 12 residues in the CDR3. From germline, CDR1 is SNHLY and CDR2 FYNNEI. The germline V and J ends were trimmed by 7 bases and 4 bases, with 10 bases remaining between them.

The rearrangement joins TRBV7-3 to TRBJ1-3; D not certain. The CDR3 length is 14 residues. Trimming cost V 5 bases and J 0 bases, with 8 bases left between them. Germline lookup yields CDR1 SGHTA and CDR2 FQGTGA. CDR3 DNA sequence: TGTGCCAGCAGCCTAGGCAGCTCTGGAAACACCATATATTTT. Residues: CASSLGSSGNTIYF.

This chain links TRBV7-9 with TRBJ2-3; 12 nucleotides agree with TRBD2. The CDR3 sequence is 19 residues long. Trimming removed 5 bases from V and 1 base from J; junction bases left unmatched: 13. Germline V CDR1 and CDR2: SEHNR, FQNEAQ (reference sequence). CDR3 protein: CASSPPDPSGGVRTDTQYF. DNA of the CDR3: TGTGCCAGCAGCCCCCCGGATCCTAGCGGGGGGGTCCGCACAGATACGCAGTATTTT.

A note on this clone: Additional DNA sequences in this sample encode the identical CDR3. The chain couples TRBV5-4 to TRBJ2-1, with D possibly being TRBD2 (6 bases). Germline V gene lookup returns CDR1 SGHNT and CDR2 YYREEE (reference sequence). V lost 0 bases, J lost 0 bases, and 7 bases lay in between. The CDR3 spans 15 residues. The CDR3 sequence: CASSLERASYNEQFF. The DNA for the CDR3 is TGTGCCAGCAGCTTGGAGCGGGCCTCCTACAATGAGCAGTTCTTC. Based on the CDR3 plus reference TRBV5-4 and TRBJ2-1, the full variable domain is ETGVTQSPTHLIKTRGQQVTLRCSSQSGHNTVSWYQQALGQGPQFIFQYYREEENGRGNFPPRFSGLQFPNYSSELNVNALELDDSALYLCASSLERASYNEQFFGPGTRLTVL.

The V call is TRBV2, the J call TRBJ2-7, with TRBD2 as a possible D gene (6 bases). The CDR3 is made up of 15 amino acids. From germline, CDR1 is SNHLY and CDR2 FYNNEI. The V gene lost 7 bases and the J gene lost 3 bases, with 19 bases spanning the gap. CDR3 protein: CASKRQEGAFYEQYF. CDR3 bases: TGTGCCAGCAAACGTCAGGAGGGAGCCTTCTACGAGCAGTACTTC.

This clone was observed a handful of times. The chain recombines TRBV18 with TRBJ2-1; TRBD2 aligns across 14 bases. V shed 4 bases and J 0 bases; nucleotides not matched to a gene: 14. Germline CDR1 reads KGHSH; CDR2 reads LQKENI. This CDR3 is built from 21 residues. This CDR3 is CASSRGPPGTSGGSSYNEQFF. The CDR3 DNA reads TGTGCCAGCTCACGGGGCCCTCCCGGGACTAGCGGGGGAAGCTCCTACAATGAGCAGTTCTTC.

The chain links TRBV5-8 to TRBJ1-5; 7 bases agree with TRBD1. This CDR3 has 15 amino acids. V lost 0 bases and J lost 6; bases outside the gene matches: 6. Germline assignment: CDR1 SGHTS and CDR2 YDEGEE. CDR3 sequence: CASSLGGGAGQPQHF. In nucleotides, the CDR3 is TGTGCCAGCAGCTTGGGAGGGGGCGCGGGTCAGCCCCAGCATTTT.

On this clone: This sample includes further DNA sequences coding for the same CDR3. The genes are TRBV4-1 and TRBJ1-1, with TRBD1 matching over 10 bases. The germline V gene has CDR1 MGHRA and CDR2 YSYEKL. J gave up 3 bases and V 1 base, and 2 bases lay outside the gene matches. The CDR3 is made up of 15 amino acids. CDR3 region: CASSQAGTGDTEAFF. CDR3 DNA sequence: TGCGCCAGCAGCCAAGCTGGGACAGGGGACACTGAAGCTTTCTTT.

The rearrangement joins TRBV7-8 to TRBJ2-1; 11 positions agree with TRBD2. From germline, CDR1 is SGHVS and CDR2 FQNEAQ. The CDR3 is made up of 16 amino acids. Germline trimming cut 5 bases from V and 2 bases from J; bases unmatched to any gene: 5. The CDR3 coding sequence is TGTGCCAGCAGCCTCTATAGCGGGGGGGCCTACAATGAGCAGTTCTTC. This encodes CASSLYSGGAYNEQFF.

The rearrangement links TRBV18 to TRBJ2-2; D remains ambiguous. Germline V gene lookup returns CDR1 KGHSH and CDR2 LQKENI. V dropped 5 bases and J dropped 0 bases, with 4 bases sitting between them. The length of the CDR3 is 13 residues. The CDR3 is CASSGPNTGELFF. In nucleotides, the CDR3 is TGTGCCAGCTCAGGCCCGAACACCGGGGAGCTGTTTTTT.

The J gene is TRBJ1-2, the V gene TRBV19; tentative D call: TRBD1 (6 bases). This CDR3 spans 11 amino acids. The V gene lost 11 bases and the J gene lost 4 bases, with 11 bases spanning the gap. CDR1 is LNHDA and CDR2 is SQIVND in the germline V gene (reference sequence). The CDR3 DNA follows: TGTGCCGATACAGGGTTCTATGGCTACACCTTC. This gives the protein CADTGFYGYTF.

This chain links TRBV10-3 with TRBJ1-6, with TRBD1 matching over 9 bases. Germline values: CDR1 ENHRY, CDR2 SYGVKD. The CDR3 contains 15 residues. Trimming removed 10 bases from V and 7 bases from J; junction bases left unmatched: 11. CDR3 sequence (DNA): TGTGCCAGCGGGGACAGGGCATTTGAAAATTCACCCCTCCACTTT. It is translated as CASGDRAFENSPLHF.

This clone has a single count. V is TRBV11-2 and J is TRBJ2-7; 8 bases align to TRBD1. V shed 0 bases and J 4 bases; nucleotides not matched to a gene: 5. Germline CDR1 reads SGHAT; CDR2 reads FQNNGV. The CDR3 is made up of 15 amino acids. The CDR3 region has the DNA TGTGCCAGCAGCTTAGACCGGACAGGGCAATACGAGCAGTACTTC. Translated, it gives CASSLDRTGQYEQYF.

The chain carries TRBV19 and TRBJ2-2; 7 nucleotides agree with TRBD2. The ends lost 5 bases at V and 4 bases at J; junction bases unmatched: 7. This CDR3 comprises 15 residues. Germline values: CDR1 LNHDA, CDR2 SQIVND (reference sequence). CDR3 sequence: CASSPLTGGTGELFF. The CDR3 nucleotides are TGTGCCAGTAGTCCTCTAACGGGGGGCACCGGGGAGCTGTTTTTT. Combining the CDR3 with reference TRBV19 and TRBJ2-2 gives the whole variable domain DGGITQSPKYLFRKEGQNVTLSCEQNLNHDAMYWYRQDPGQGLRLIYYSQIVNDFQKGDIAEGYSVSREKKESFPLTVTSAQKNPTAFYLCASSPLTGGTGELFFGEGSRLTVL.

The chain uses TRBV12-5 and TRBJ1-1; D uncertain. Trimming took 7 bases from V and 4 from J, leaving 10 bases between them. In germline, CDR1 is LGHNT, CDR2 FRNRAP. The CDR3 runs 12 residues. CDR3 nucleotides: TGTGCTAGTGTCGACAATACCACTGAAGCTTTCTTT. Its translation: CASVDNTTEAFF.

The chain couples TRBV7-2 to TRBJ1-3; tentatively, D is TRBD1 (6 bases). Trimming pared 5 bases from V and 7 bases from J, leaving 15 bases between. Germline-derived CDR1 and CDR2 are SGHTA and FQGNSA. The CDR3 length is 14 residues. The CDR3 DNA reads TGTGCCAGCAGCCCGGAACAGGGCGCGAACACCATATATTTT. This codes for CASSPEQGANTIYF. The entire variable domain, with the rest obtained from reference TRBV7-2 and TRBJ1-3, is as follows: GAGVSQSPSNKVTEKGKDVELRCDPISGHTALYWYRQSLGQGLEFLIYFQGNSAPDKSGLPSDRFSAERTGGSVSTLTIQRTQQEDSAVYLCASSPEQGANTIYFGEGSWLTVV.

The chain couples TRBV6-5 to TRBJ1-2, with D tentatively TRBD1 (6 bases). CDR1 is MNHEY and CDR2 is SVGAGI in the germline V gene. The CDR3 totals 15 residues. Trimming cost V 10 bases and J 4 bases, with 22 bases left between them. The CDR3 nucleotides read TGTGCCACCGACCCCTCACAGGGACCCTCCTATGGCTACACCTTC. This codes for CATDPSQGPSYGYTF.